This T cell receptor beta chain was captured in a study of shared clonotypes between healthy human individuals. The CDR3 loop spans 14 amino acids. V dropped 4 bases and J dropped 1 base, with 8 bases sitting between them. Germline values: CDR1 LNHDA, CDR2 SQIVND (reference sequence). Study outcomes and limitations: Generally, naive subsets came out with larger estimated richness than memory subsets.

Genomic DNA (from each subset) was split evenly across several immunoSEQ plates. In the original analysis: Filtering of immunoSEQ junctional sequences could not match full-length read filtering. Libraries were prepared by immunoSEQ multiplex PCR; TCRdb keeps only in-frame clonotypes and omits some of them. The V and J calls and clone size come from that table; D and trimming were worked out from the DNA. The sample consists of fewer than 3 million clones, 85% to 95% of them appearing once. A word on this clone: Its specificity is unknown.

Material for sequencing was naive CD4+ T cells from PBMCs. The subset is: CD45RA+ positively selected. The chain employs TRBV19 and TRBJ1-5; D uncertain. This clonotype originated in a man between 18 and 35 years old in good health. Some clones in this sample may be carry-over from other donors' samples. CDR3 in DNA: TGTGCCAGTAGTAACATACTAAGCAATCAGCCCCAGCATTTT. Translated: CASSNILSNQPQHF.